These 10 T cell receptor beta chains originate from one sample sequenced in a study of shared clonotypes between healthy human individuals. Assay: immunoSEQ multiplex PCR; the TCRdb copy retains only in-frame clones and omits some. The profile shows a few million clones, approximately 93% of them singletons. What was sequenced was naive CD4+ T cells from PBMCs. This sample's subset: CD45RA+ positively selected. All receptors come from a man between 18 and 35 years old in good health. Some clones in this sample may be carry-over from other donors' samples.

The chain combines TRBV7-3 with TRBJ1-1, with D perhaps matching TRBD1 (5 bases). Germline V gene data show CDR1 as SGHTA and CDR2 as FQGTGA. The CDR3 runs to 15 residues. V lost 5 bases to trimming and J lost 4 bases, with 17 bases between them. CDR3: CASSITRVGGTEAFF. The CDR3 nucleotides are TGTGCCAGCAGCATCACCAGGGTAGGAGGCACTGAAGCTTTCTTT.

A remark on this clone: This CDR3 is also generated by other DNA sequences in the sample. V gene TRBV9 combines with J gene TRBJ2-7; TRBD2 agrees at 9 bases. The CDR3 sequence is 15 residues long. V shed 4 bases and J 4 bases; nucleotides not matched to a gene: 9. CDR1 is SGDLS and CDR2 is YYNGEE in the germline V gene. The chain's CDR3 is CASSPRLAGLYEQYF. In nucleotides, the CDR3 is TGTGCCAGCAGCCCCCGTCTAGCGGGATTATACGAGCAGTACTTC.

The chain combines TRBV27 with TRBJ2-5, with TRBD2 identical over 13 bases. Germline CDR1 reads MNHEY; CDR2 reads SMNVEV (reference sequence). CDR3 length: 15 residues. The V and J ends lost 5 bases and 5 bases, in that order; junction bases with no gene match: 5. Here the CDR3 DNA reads TGTGCCAGCAGTATAAGACTAGCGGGAGGTGAGACCCAGTACTTC. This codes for CASSIRLAGGETQYF.

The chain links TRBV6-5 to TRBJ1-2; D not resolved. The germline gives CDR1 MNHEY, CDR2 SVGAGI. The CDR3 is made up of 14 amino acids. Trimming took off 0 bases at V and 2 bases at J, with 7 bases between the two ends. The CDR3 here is CASSYSQNNYGYTF. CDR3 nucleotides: TGTGCCAGCAGTTACTCTCAGAACAACTATGGCTACACCTTC.

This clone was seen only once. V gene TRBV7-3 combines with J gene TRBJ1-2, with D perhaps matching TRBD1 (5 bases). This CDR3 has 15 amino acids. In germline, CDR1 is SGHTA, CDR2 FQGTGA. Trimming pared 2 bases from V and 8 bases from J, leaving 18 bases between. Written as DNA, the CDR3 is TGTGCCAGCAGCTTAGGTCCGGGGCCATTGCGCGGCTACACCTTC. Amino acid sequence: CASSLGPGPLRGYTF.

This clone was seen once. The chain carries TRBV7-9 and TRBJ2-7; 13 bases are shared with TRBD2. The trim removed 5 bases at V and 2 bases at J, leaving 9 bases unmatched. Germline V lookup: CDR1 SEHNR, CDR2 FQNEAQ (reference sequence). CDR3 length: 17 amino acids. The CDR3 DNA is TGTGCCAGCAGCCCCAGACTAGCGGGAGGCCGCACCTACGAGCAGTACTTC. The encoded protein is CASSPRLAGGRTYEQYF.

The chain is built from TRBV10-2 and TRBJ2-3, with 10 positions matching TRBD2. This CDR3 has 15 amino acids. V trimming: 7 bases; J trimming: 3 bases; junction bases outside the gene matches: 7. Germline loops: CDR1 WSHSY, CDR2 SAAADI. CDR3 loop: CASTPSGSRTDTQYF. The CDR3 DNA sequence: TGCGCCAGCACCCCTAGCGGGAGTAGGACAGATACGCAGTATTTT.

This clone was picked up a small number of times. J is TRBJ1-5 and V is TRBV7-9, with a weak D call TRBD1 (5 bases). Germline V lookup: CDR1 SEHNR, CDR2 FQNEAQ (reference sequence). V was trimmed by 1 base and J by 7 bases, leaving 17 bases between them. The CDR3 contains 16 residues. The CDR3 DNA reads TGTGCCAGCAGCTTAGGGGGGGGAGCCCCCAGGCAGCCCCAGCATTTT. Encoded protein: CASSLGGGAPRQPQHF.

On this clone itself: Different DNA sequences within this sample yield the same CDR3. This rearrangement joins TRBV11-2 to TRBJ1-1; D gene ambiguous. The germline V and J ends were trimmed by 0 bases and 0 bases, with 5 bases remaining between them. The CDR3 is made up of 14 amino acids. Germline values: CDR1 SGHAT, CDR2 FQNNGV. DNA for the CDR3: TGTGCCAGCAGCTTAGACGGAGTGAACACTGAAGCTTTCTTT. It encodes CASSLDGVNTEAFF. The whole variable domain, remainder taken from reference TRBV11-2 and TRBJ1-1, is EAGVAQSPRYKIIEKRQSVAFWCNPISGHATLYWYQQILGQGPKLLIQFQNNGVVDDSQLPKDRFSAERLKGVDSTLKIQPAKLEDSAVYLCASSLDGVNTEAFFGQGTRLTVV.

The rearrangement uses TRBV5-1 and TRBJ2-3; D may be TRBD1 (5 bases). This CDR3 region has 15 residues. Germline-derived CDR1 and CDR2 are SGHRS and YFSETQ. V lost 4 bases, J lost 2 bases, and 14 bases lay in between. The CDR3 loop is CASSQMTAITDTQYF. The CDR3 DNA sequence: TGCGCCAGCAGCCAGATGACAGCCATCACAGATACGCAGTATTTT.